This T cell receptor (beta chain) was profiled in a study of blood T cells in healthy people across ages. Sample-barcoded 5' priming and a J-beta primer mix drove a second PCR of roughly 6 to 12 cycles. Each cDNA molecule was tagged by a template-switch adaptor with 12 random nucleotides. All samples gave at least 2.5 million CDR3-containing paired-end reads. Via MiXCR, TCRdb re-called the 5' RACE reads, giving one row per CDR3 protein. This table holds about 1.1 million distinct CDR3 sequences, around two fifths found once. Worth noting for this clonotype: What it binds is not known.

The study isolated at least 6 million PBMCs from each sample. The CDR3 totals 14 residues. In germline, CDR1 is SEHNR, CDR2 FQNEAQ (reference sequence). V lost 5 bases and J lost 7; bases outside the gene matches: 9. Study results and caveats: Significant beta diversity loss was already apparent by age approximately 36, declining roughly linearly.

Sequencing was performed on blood. The clonotype originates from a man aged 18 to 29 in good health. This chain links TRBV7-9 with TRBJ2-7; 9 nucleotides align to TRBD2. The DNA of the CDR3 is TGTGCCAGCAGCCCAGTAGCGGGGGCGGGTGAGCAGTACTTC. Translation: CASSPVAGAGEQYF. The complete variable domain, with remaining parts taken from reference TRBV7-9 and TRBJ2-7, reads DTGVSQNPRHKITKRGQNVTFRCDPISEHNRLYWYRQTLGQGPEFLTYFQNEAQLEKSRLLSDRFSAERPKGSFSTLEIQRTEQGDSAMYLCASSPVAGAGEQYFGPGTRLTVT.